This T cell receptor beta chain was captured by sequencing in a study of blood T cell repertoires in COVID-19. The wider study: There were acute and convalescent COVID-19 samples, and they came from the United States, Italy and Spain.

The CDR3 has 14 amino acids. Germline CDR1 is MDHEN and CDR2 is SYDVKM. Trimming stripped 6 bases from V and 8 bases from J, with 16 bases between. Measured with immunoSEQ multiplex PCR; TCRdb has only the in-frame clones, and not every one. The repertoire includes 440,000 or so clones, over 75% of them detected once, and under 2% sits in the top ten. The chain has TRBV28 and TRBJ1-4; no clear D gene. The sequenced sample was peripheral blood. The TCR comes from a woman in her thirties or forties with COVID-19, enrolled during active disease. CDR3 amino acids: CASSPDSIREKLFF. The CDR3 DNA reads as TGTGCCAGCAGCCCGGACTCTATCCGAGAAAAACTGTTTTTT.